The rows below give T cell receptor beta chains drawn from one sample of a study of cytomegalovirus exposure and HLA in healthy donors. Using immunoSEQ multiplex PCR, the repertoire was profiled, and TCRdb retains in-frame clones only, with some absent. The data hold some 110,000 clones, with roughly 68% observed a single time. The sequenced sample consisted of PBMCs. The receptors stem from a woman under 40 in good health and CMV-seronegative. Both conserved end residues are trimmed from each CDR3. The order of the fields is V gene, J gene, CDR3 protein.

TRBV2	TRBJ2-6	ASSPGGTGANVLT
TRBV6-4	TRBJ1-2	ASAPGQGARYGYT
TRBV7-6	TRBJ1-3	ASSRDGQDSGNTIY
TRBV6-5	TRBJ1-2	ASSYTTDNYGYT
TRBV6-6	TRBJ2-7	ASSSPGITYEQY
TRBV18	TRBJ1-5	ASSPGQGKMGPQH
TRBV29-1	TRBJ2-7	SAWDISYEQY
TRBV6-1	TRBJ2-2	ASSNQASNTGELF
TRBV5-1	TRBJ2-7	ASSLTGNEQY
TRBV6-1	TRBJ1-1	ASSRDRGDSEAF
TRBV5-4	TRBJ2-3	ASSRGLAGGRGTDTQY
TRBV6-1	TRBJ2-2	ASSAGSGTGELF
TRBV6-5	TRBJ2-7	ASSFTITGLAYEQY
TRBV19	TRBJ1-5	ASSIVKRQPQH
TRBV7-9	TRBJ2-7	ASSLTQAGISYEQY
TRBV6-1	TRBJ2-3	ASSEGAVFLDTQY
TRBV6-1	TRBJ2-7	ASSARGGGNYEQY
TRBV7-8	TRBJ1-2	ASSLIAGNYGYT